A few counts support the clone carrying this TCR beta chain. Each CDR3 protein is one row after TCRdb ran MiXCR on the RACE reads. The sample carries about 120,000 distinct CDR3 sequences, about 13% recorded once. The data originate from a study of human T cells and chemical hapten exposure. The time point denotes: pre-sensitization, week 0. Regarding treatment: therapeutic diphenylcyclopropenone sensitization with weekly scalp DPC. The source of this sequence is a woman aged 18-29 years with alopecia areata. Some clones in this sample may be carry-over from other donors' samples. Material: whole blood, obtained in connection with sensitization to the hapten diphenylcyclopropenone (DPC).

In DNA form, the CDR3 reads TGCAGTGCGGCCGGGACAGACAATTCACCCCTCCACTTT. This sequence encodes CSAAGTDNSPLHF. The genes are TRBV20-1 and TRBJ1-6, with 7 bases lining up with TRBD1. With 6 bases clipped from V and 7 bases from J, the junction kept 6 bases outside the gene matches. This CDR3 spans 13 amino acids. Germline values: CDR1 DFQATT, CDR2 SNEGSKA (reference sequence).